These T cell receptor beta chains were read from a single sample in a study of control samples from healthy donors and cancer patients. Assay used: immunoSEQ multiplex PCR; TCRdb lists only in-frame clones, some missing. Of 100,000 to 150,000 clones listed, about 92% are singletons. The source material was PBMCs. The source of these receptors is a man at least 80 years old with head and neck cancer. The CDR3 runs from the conserved cysteine through the conserved F or W. A D gene is named only where the DNA matches it firmly. Part of the rows lack a size; the others show once, few, many or a class for expanded clones.

d_gene	v_gene	j_gene	abundance	CDR3aa	CDR3nt
.	TRBV10-3	TRBJ2-3	.	CAISDLAASTDTQYF	TGTGCCATCAGTGATTTAGCGGCTAGCACAGATACGCAGTATTTT
.	TRBV2	TRBJ2-7	.	CASGRILYEQYF	TGTGCCAGCGGACGGATACTCTACGAGCAGTACTTC
TRBD1	TRBV9	TRBJ1-2	.	CASSVSRTGNGYTF	TGTGCCAGCAGCGTAAGCCGGACAGGTAATGGCTACACCTTC
TRBD2	TRBV4-1	TRBJ2-5	few	CASSPSGGRNQETQYF	TGCGCCAGCAGCCCCTCGGGGGGGAGGAACCAAGAGACCCAGTACTTC
.	TRBV4-1	TRBJ2-2	.	CASSLQGGANTGELFF	TGCGCCAGCAGCCTCCAGGGGGGGGCGAACACCGGGGAGCTGTTTTTT
.	TRBV27	TRBJ2-1	.	CASSLLESGNEQFF	TGTGCCAGCAGTTTACTGGAGTCGGGCAATGAGCAGTTCTTC
.	TRBV12-3/TRBV12-4	TRBJ2-1	once	CASSSQYNEQFF	TGTGCCAGCAGTTCACAATACAATGAGCAGTTCTTC
TRBD1	TRBV20-1	TRBJ1-2	.	CSAPTGDYTF	TGCAGTGCCCCAACAGGGGACTACACCTTC
.	TRBV14	TRBJ1-1	.	CASSQEWANTEAFF	TGTGCCAGCAGCCAAGAGTGGGCAAACACTGAAGCTTTCTTT
.	TRBV14	TRBJ2-5	few	CASSQDIGHLSRTQYF	TGTGCCAGCAGCCAAGATATAGGGCACCTGAGTAGGACCCAGTACTTC
TRBD2	TRBV10-2	TRBJ2-7	.	CASRTSGRADEQYF	TGCGCCAGCCGGACTAGCGGGAGGGCCGACGAGCAGTACTTC
.	TRBV7-6	TRBJ1-4	.	CASSPSRAEKLFF	TGTGCCAGCAGCCCATCAAGGGCTGAAAAACTGTTTTTT
TRBD1	TRBV7-9	TRBJ1-4	.	CASILGQGLGKLFF	TGTGCCAGCATCCTCGGACAGGGCCTGGGAAAACTGTTTTTT
.	TRBV30	TRBJ2-4	.	CAWSVPEGGAVPKNIQYF	TGTGCCTGGAGTGTACCGGAGGGAGGCGCCGTACCCAAAAACATTCAGTACTTC
TRBD1	TRBV4-1	TRBJ1-5	once	CASSHDRGPNQPQHF	TGCGCCAGCAGCCACGACAGGGGGCCGAATCAGCCCCAGCATTTT
TRBD1	TRBV9	TRBJ1-2	.	CASSVTGAPYGYTF	TGTGCCAGCAGCGTTACAGGGGCCCCCTATGGCTACACCTTC
.	TRBV5-1	TRBJ1-4	.	CASSRGDRTNEKLFF	TGCGCCAGCAGCCGAGGTGACAGAACAAATGAAAAACTGTTTTTT
.	TRBV19	TRBJ1-5	once	CASSMRENQPQHF	TGTGCCAGTAGTATGAGGGAGAATCAGCCCCAGCATTTT
.	TRBV23-1	TRBJ1-3	.	CASSQRIPSRGSSGNTIYF	TGCGCCAGCAGTCAGCGAATACCGTCTCGGGGTAGCTCTGGAAACACCATATATTTT
TRBD1	TRBV5-1	TRBJ2-7	.	CASSLGTGGEQYF	TGCGCCAGCAGCTTGGGGACAGGGGGGGAGCAGTACTTC
.	TRBV11-2	TRBJ1-1	.	CASSLAGGMNTEAFF	TGTGCCAGCAGCTTAGCAGGTGGGATGAACACTGAAGCTTTCTTT
.	TRBV19	TRBJ2-1	few	CASSISSYNEQFF	TGTGCCAGTAGTATTTCCTCCTACAATGAGCAGTTCTTC
TRBD1	TRBV6-1	TRBJ1-5	.	CASSDTGDRPQHF	TGTGCCAGCAGTGACACAGGGGATCGGCCCCAGCATTTT
TRBD1	TRBV7-9	TRBJ1-1	.	CASSLGQGVTEAFF	TGTGCCAGCAGCTTAGGACAGGGGGTTACTGAAGCTTTCTTT
.	TRBV7-9	TRBJ1-5	.	CASSWGTKDDQPQHF	TGTGCCAGCAGCTGGGGCACCAAGGACGATCAGCCCCAGCATTTT
.	TRBV19	TRBJ2-7	.	CASSIGWGSSYEQYF	TGTGCCAGTAGTATAGGTTGGGGGAGCTCCTACGAGCAGTACTTC
TRBD2	TRBV13	TRBJ2-5	.	CASSLRGGGALKTQYF	TGTGCCAGCAGCTTACGGGGCGGGGGGGCCTTAAAGACCCAGTACTTC
.	TRBV19	TRBJ2-7	.	CASNQGGSYEQYF	TGTGCCAGTAATCAGGGGGGAAGCTACGAGCAGTACTTC
.	TRBV5-4	TRBJ1-6	.	CASSSGTPRVDSPLHF	TGTGCCAGCAGCTCGGGGACTCCCCGGGTGGATTCACCCCTCCACTTT
.	TRBV6-6	TRBJ1-1	.	CANSYSTVTEAFF	TGTGCCAACAGTTACTCGACAGTCACTGAAGCTTTCTTT
TRBD1	TRBV5-1	TRBJ2-5	.	CASSLLGQGGETQYF	TGCGCCAGCAGCTTGCTAGGACAGGGTGGGGAGACCCAGTACTTC
.	TRBV9	TRBJ1-1	once	CASSEGLFGGAFF	TGTGCCAGCAGCGAGGGACTCTTCGGGGGAGCTTTCTTT
.	TRBV11-2	TRBJ1-3	once	CASSLLPGGAGNTIYF	TGTGCCAGCAGCTTGTTGCCCGGGGGGGCCGGAAACACCATATATTTT
.	TRBV6-5	TRBJ1-2	.	CASSYSRGAPGYTF	TGTGCCAGCAGTTACTCGAGGGGGGCGCCCGGCTACACCTTC
.	TRBV28	TRBJ2-1	.	CASSLNQGHNEQFF	TGTGCCAGCAGTTTAAATCAGGGCCACAATGAGCAGTTCTTC
.	TRBV10-3	TRBJ1-2	.	CAISGGTKVPYGYTF	TGTGCCATCAGTGGGGGGACAAAAGTCCCCTATGGCTACACCTTC
TRBD1	TRBV30	TRBJ1-1	.	CACRDRGYTEAFF	TGTGCCTGTAGGGACAGGGGGTATACTGAAGCTTTCTTT
.	TRBV19	TRBJ1-1	.	CASRAGRLNTEAFF	TGTGCCAGTAGGGCAGGCAGATTGAACACTGAAGCTTTCTTT
TRBD2	TRBV9	TRBJ2-1	.	CASSVGSGGVLNEQFF	TGTGCCAGCAGCGTAGGTAGCGGGGGGGTACTCAATGAGCAGTTCTTC
.	TRBV6-1	TRBJ2-1	.	CASSDWRKSSYNEQFF	TGTGCCAGCAGTGATTGGCGCAAAAGCTCCTACAATGAGCAGTTCTTC
.	TRBV29-1	TRBJ1-2	once	CSVEEDGRTGYTF	TGCAGCGTTGAGGAGGACGGGAGGACTGGCTACACCTTC
TRBD2	TRBV7-7	TRBJ2-5	.	CASSLNLRGGRETQYF	TGTGCCAGCAGCCTGAATCTGCGGGGGGGCCGGGAGACCCAGTACTTC
.	TRBV9	TRBJ1-1	.	CASSPTFDGGEAFF	TGTGCCAGCAGCCCCACATTTGACGGGGGTGAAGCTTTCTTT
TRBD1	TRBV2	TRBJ1-6	.	CASSPGQGAIGSPLHF	TGTGCCAGCAGTCCGGGACAGGGGGCGATCGGTTCACCCCTCCACTTT
.	TRBV7-9	TRBJ2-7	.	CASSLAPVGRIYEQYF	TGTGCCAGCAGCTTAGCGCCTGTCGGGAGAATTTACGAGCAGTACTTC
TRBD1	TRBV11-2	TRBJ2-7	.	CASSLGQGVEQYF	TGTGCCAGCAGCCTGGGACAGGGGGTCGAGCAGTACTTC